Listed here is a single T cell receptor beta chain. Its antigen is not known. The data belong to a study of cytomegalovirus exposure and HLA in healthy donors. Study-level findings and limits: TCR association rates varied by HLA locus in a later analysis, with DRB1 highest and HLA-C lowest.

Germline lookup yields CDR1 MGHDK and CDR2 SYGVNS. Trimming removed 4 bases at V and 8 bases at J, with 6 bases between. The CDR3 runs to 11 residues. Healthy bone marrow donors made up the cohort. It was with 60 Vbeta and 13 Jbeta primers that the PCR ran. Using immunoSEQ multiplex PCR, the repertoire was profiled, and TCRdb retains in-frame clones only, with some absent. The table has 150,000 or so clones, roughly 80% seen once. The sample comprised PBMCs. This clonotype was sampled from a female donor in good health and CMV-seronegative. This chain connects TRBV25-1 to TRBJ2-4; D remains unclear. CDR3 coding DNA: TGTGCCAGCAGTGCGCGCGACATTCAGTACTTC. It encodes CASSARDIQYF.